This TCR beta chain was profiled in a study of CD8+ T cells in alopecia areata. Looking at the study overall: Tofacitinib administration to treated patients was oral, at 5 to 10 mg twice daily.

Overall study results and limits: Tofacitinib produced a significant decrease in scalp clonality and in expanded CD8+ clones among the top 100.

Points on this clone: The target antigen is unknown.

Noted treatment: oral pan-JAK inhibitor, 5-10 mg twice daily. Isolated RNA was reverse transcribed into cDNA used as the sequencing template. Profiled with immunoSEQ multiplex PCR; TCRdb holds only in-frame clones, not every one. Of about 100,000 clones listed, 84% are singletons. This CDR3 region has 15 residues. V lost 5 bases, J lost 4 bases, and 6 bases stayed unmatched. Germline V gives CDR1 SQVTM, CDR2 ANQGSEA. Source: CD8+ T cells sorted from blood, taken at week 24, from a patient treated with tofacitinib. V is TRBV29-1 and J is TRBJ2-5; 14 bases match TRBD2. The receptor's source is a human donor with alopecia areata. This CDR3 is CSVTGLAGGRETQYF. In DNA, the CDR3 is TGCAGCGTTACCGGACTAGCGGGGGGACGAGAGACCCAGTACTTC.